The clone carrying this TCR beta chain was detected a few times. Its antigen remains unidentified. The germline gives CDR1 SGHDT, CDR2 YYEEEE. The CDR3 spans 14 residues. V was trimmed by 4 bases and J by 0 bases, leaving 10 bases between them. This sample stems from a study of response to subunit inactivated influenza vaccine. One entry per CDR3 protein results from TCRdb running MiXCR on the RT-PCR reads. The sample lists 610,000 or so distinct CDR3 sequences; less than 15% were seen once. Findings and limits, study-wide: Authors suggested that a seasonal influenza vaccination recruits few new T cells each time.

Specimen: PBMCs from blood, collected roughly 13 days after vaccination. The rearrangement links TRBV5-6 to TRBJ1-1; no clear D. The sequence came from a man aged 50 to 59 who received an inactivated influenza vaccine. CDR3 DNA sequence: TGTGCCAGCAGCGGATATACTATGAACACTGAAGCTTTCTTT. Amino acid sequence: CASSGYTMNTEAFF.